This T cell receptor beta chain was found in a study of blood T cells in healthy people across ages. Study-wide points: Possibly, changes in expanded clonotypes were confounded because donor CMV status was unknown.

Comments on this clonotype: Its specificity is unknown.

CDR1 and CDR2 (germline): DFQATT, SNEGSKA (reference sequence). The CDR3 totals 15 residues. Losses at the gene ends were 5 bases for V and 0 bases for J; bases not matched to a gene: 6. A J-beta primer mix and a sample-barcoded 5' primer were used in a second PCR of about 6 to 12 cycles. A tag from a template-switch adaptor with 12 random nucleotides marked each cDNA molecule. TCRdb analysed the 5' RACE reads with MiXCR anew, one entry per CDR3 protein. This table holds some 800,000 distinct CDR3 sequences, just under 25% found once. These data were likewise used in another study, on T cells of mothers and their children.

Sequencing was carried out using blood. V and J are TRBV20-1 and TRBJ2-5, with 10 bases that match TRBD2. The sequence came from a boy between 10 and 17 years old in good health. The CDR3 spells CSARSGGTYQETQYF. CDR3 DNA: TGCAGTGCTCGTAGCGGGGGGACGTACCAAGAGACCCAGTACTTC.